The rows below give T cell receptor beta chains drawn from one sample of a study of T-cell reconstitution after alpha-beta-depleted transplantation in children. MiXCR, run by TCRdb on the PCR reads, gives a single entry per CDR3 protein. Of around 580,000 distinct CDR3 sequences in the sample, roughly 23% were seen once. Specimen: PBMCs, mostly from graft donor cells, collected 360 days after TCRalphabeta/CD19-depleted stem cell transplant. Receptors were obtained from a boy less than two years old who had a stem cell transplant for acute myeloid leukemia, so the T cells may come from the graft donor. CDR3s include the opening cysteine and the closing phenylalanine or tryptophan.

j_call v_call cdr3_aa
TRBJ1-2 TRBV7-9 CASSLPGDRRGYTF
TRBJ2-3 TRBV27 CASTGQGAATQYF
TRBJ2-1 TRBV11-2 CASSLNWGAAYNEQFF
TRBJ1-1 TRBV20-1 CSAEGMNTEAFF
TRBJ2-7 TRBV5-6 CASSYDRGLREQYF
TRBJ1-1 TRBV6-5 CASSYEGQGILNTEAFF
TRBJ2-5 TRBV6-6 CASSYRVPETQYF
TRBJ2-3 TRBV15 CATSMRAGGGTDTQYF
TRBJ1-1 TRBV20-1 CSASRGGVGTEAFF
TRBJ2-3 TRBV19 CASSPESWIADTQYF
TRBJ2-7 TRBV13 CASSPAWDSSYEQYF
TRBJ2-3 TRBV5-5 CASTRDGPNTDTQYF
TRBJ2-6 TRBV28 CASSLTGYGANVLTF
TRBJ2-2 TRBV12-3/TRBV12-4 CATGFFTGELFF
TRBJ2-7 TRBV20-1 CSVRGRGGYEQYF
TRBJ2-3 TRBV18 CASSPPGPDTDTQYF